This passage covers 4 T cell receptor beta chains from one sample sequenced in a study of patients and donors after allogeneic stem cell transplantation. Using its own MiXCR run on the RT-PCR reads, TCRdb lists one record per CDR3 protein. Among 98,000 or so distinct CDR3 sequences listed, around 36% were seen once. Sequencing was performed on blood, either unsorted or a sorted T cell fraction (not recorded which). The receptors were gathered from a human donor who was either an allogeneic HSCT recipient or a stem cell or donor lymphocyte infusion donor (not recorded which). It is not recorded whose cells these are; they may come from a transplant donor.

J is TRBJ2-5 and V is TRBV11-2; D call uncertain. The V gene lost 4 bases and the J gene lost 3 bases, with 12 bases spanning the gap. CDR1 is SGHAT and CDR2 is FQNNGV in the germline V gene. This CDR3 is 14 amino acids long. CDR3 nucleotides: TGTGCCAGCAGCTACACCTCTAGGGAAGAGACCCAGTACTTC. Its translation is CASSYTSREETQYF.

DNA for the CDR3: TGTGCCAGCAGCTTGGTAGCCCCCACAGATACGCAGTATTTT. It is translated as CASSLVAPTDTQYF. This chain connects TRBV5-5 to TRBJ2-3; D unclear. This CDR3 contains 14 residues. V was cut by 0 bases and J by 2 bases, with 7 bases left in between. CDR1 and CDR2 (germline): SGHKS, YYEKEE (reference sequence).

This clonotype was counted between two and nine times. J is TRBJ1-2 and V is TRBV24-1; 10 bases match TRBD1. The CDR3 extends over 15 amino acids. With V trimmed by 3 bases and J by 6 bases, 6 bases remained unmatched. Germline V lookup: CDR1 KGHDR, CDR2 SFDVKD. CDR3 in amino acids: CATSDGGTGADGYTF. The CDR3 bases are TGTGCCACCAGTGATGGTGGGACAGGGGCCGATGGCTACACCTTC.

This clonotype was seen only a few times. The gene calls are TRBV25-1 and TRBJ2-7; possible D gene TRBD1, 6 bases. CDR3 size: 13 residues. V lost 8 bases and J lost 0, with 11 bases in between. CDR1 and CDR2 from the germline V gene are MGHDK and SYGVNS. CDR3 in amino acids: CASLPDSSYEQYF. The CDR3 DNA is TGTGCCAGCCTACCGGACAGCTCCTACGAGCAGTACTTC.